A selection of T cell receptor beta chains follows, all from one sample in a study of blood T cell repertoires in COVID-19. Some clones are missing from TCRdb's copy, which holds only in-frame ones; the method was immunoSEQ multiplex PCR. The sample shows a few hundred thousand clones, around nine tenths of them seen only once. The sequencing input was peripheral blood. The receptors were sampled from a woman between 70 and 85 years old with COVID-19, enrolled during active disease. The CDR3 runs from the conserved cysteine through the conserved F or W. Fields, in order: clone size, V gene, J gene, D gene, CDR3 DNA, CDR3 protein. A D gene is named only where the DNA matches it firmly. A clone size is listed for some rows: how often the clone was seen (once, few, many), or a class if it is expanded.

clone size: NA
V gene: TRBV7-3
J gene: TRBJ2-5
D gene: NA
CDR3 DNA: TGTGCCAGCAGCTTAACAGGGGGAGAGACCCAGTACTTC
CDR3 protein: CASSLTGGETQYF

clone size: NA
V gene: TRBV5-1
J gene: TRBJ1-1
D gene: NA
CDR3 DNA: TGCGCCAGCAGCTTAACTGCTAGTAACACTGAAGCTTTCTTT
CDR3 protein: CASSLTASNTEAFF

clone size: once
V gene: TRBV2
J gene: TRBJ2-7
D gene: NA
CDR3 DNA: TGTGCCAGCATGGGGACTTTAAGCTCCTACGAGCAGTACTTC
CDR3 protein: CASMGTLSSYEQYF

clone size: NA
V gene: TRBV5-1
J gene: TRBJ2-5
D gene: TRBD2
CDR3 DNA: TGCGCCAGCAGCTTGGCCGCGCTAGCGGGGGAGACCCAGTACTTC
CDR3 protein: CASSLAALAGETQYF

clone size: NA
V gene: TRBV27
J gene: TRBJ1-2
D gene: NA
CDR3 DNA: TGTGCCAGCAGTCCCCAGTTGGGGGCCACAAACTATGGCTACACCTTC
CDR3 protein: CASSPQLGATNYGYTF

clone size: NA
V gene: TRBV6-5
J gene: TRBJ1-6
D gene: NA
CDR3 DNA: TGTGCCAGCAGTTCCTTGACAGCATATTCACCCCTCCACTTT
CDR3 protein: CASSSLTAYSPLHF

clone size: NA
V gene: TRBV3-1/TRBV3-2
J gene: TRBJ2-1
D gene: TRBD1
CDR3 DNA: TGTGCCAGCAGCCCCACAGGGGATGAGCAGTTCTTC
CDR3 protein: CASSPTGDEQFF

clone size: NA
V gene: TRBV28
J gene: TRBJ1-1
D gene: TRBD1
CDR3 DNA: TGTGCCAGCAGGAGACAGGGAGGCACTGAAGCTTTCTTT
CDR3 protein: CASRRQGGTEAFF

clone size: NA
V gene: TRBV7-3
J gene: TRBJ2-1
D gene: TRBD2
CDR3 DNA: TGTGCCAGCAGCTTACATAGCGGGGGTTACAATGAGCAGTTCTTC
CDR3 protein: CASSLHSGGYNEQFF

clone size: once
V gene: TRBV3-1/TRBV3-2
J gene: TRBJ2-3
D gene: NA
CDR3 DNA: TGTGCCAGCAGCCCCCCATCCACAGATACGCAGTATTTT
CDR3 protein: CASSPPSTDTQYF

clone size: NA
V gene: TRBV13
J gene: TRBJ2-4
D gene: TRBD2
CDR3 DNA: TGTGCCAGCAGCTTAGTTGGGACTAGCGGCCCCCTAGCCAAAAACATTCAGTACTTC
CDR3 protein: CASSLVGTSGPLAKNIQYF

clone size: NA
V gene: TRBV5-1
J gene: TRBJ2-7
D gene: NA
CDR3 DNA: TGCGCCAGCAGCTTGAATTCAGGGCTGGGGGCGGACGAGCAGTACTTC
CDR3 protein: CASSLNSGLGADEQYF

clone size: NA
V gene: TRBV18
J gene: TRBJ2-7
D gene: TRBD1
CDR3 DNA: TGTGCCAGCTCACGCGGACAGGGTTACTCCTACGAGCAGTACTTC
CDR3 protein: CASSRGQGYSYEQYF

clone size: NA
V gene: TRBV10-3
J gene: TRBJ1-2
D gene: NA
CDR3 DNA: TGTGCCATCAGTGACGCAGGGGCCTCTACTATTGGGGGCTACACCTTC
CDR3 protein: CAISDAGASTIGGYTF

clone size: NA
V gene: TRBV19
J gene: TRBJ1-3
D gene: NA
CDR3 DNA: TGTGCCAGTAGTATAGGGAATCAGGGTTCGGGAAACACCATATATTTT
CDR3 protein: CASSIGNQGSGNTIYF

clone size: NA
V gene: TRBV19
J gene: TRBJ1-1
D gene: TRBD1
CDR3 DNA: TGTGCCACCAAACCGGGACAGGGGACCTACACTGAAGCTTTCTTT
CDR3 protein: CATKPGQGTYTEAFF

clone size: NA
V gene: TRBV5-1
J gene: TRBJ1-1
D gene: NA
CDR3 DNA: TGCGCCAGCAACTTACAGGAGAACACTGAAGCTTTCTTT
CDR3 protein: CASNLQENTEAFF

clone size: NA
V gene: TRBV30
J gene: TRBJ1-3
D gene: TRBD1
CDR3 DNA: TGTGCCTGGAGTGTCACAGGGGCCTACTCTGGAAACACCATATATTTT
CDR3 protein: CAWSVTGAYSGNTIYF

clone size: NA
V gene: TRBV6-4
J gene: TRBJ2-1
D gene: TRBD2
CDR3 DNA: TGTGCCAGCAGTGATTTAGCGGGAGGGCCTGGGGAGCAGTTCTTC
CDR3 protein: CASSDLAGGPGEQFF

clone size: NA
V gene: TRBV28
J gene: TRBJ1-5
D gene: TRBD1
CDR3 DNA: TGTGCCAGCAGTCCCGGACAGGGAGGCGATCAGCCCCAGCATTTT
CDR3 protein: CASSPGQGGDQPQHF

clone size: NA
V gene: TRBV20-1
J gene: TRBJ1-6
D gene: NA
CDR3 DNA: TGCAGTGCTGATCCGGGTTCGGCCCTCCACTTT
CDR3 protein: CSADPGSALHF

clone size: NA
V gene: TRBV12-3/TRBV12-4
J gene: TRBJ2-1
D gene: NA
CDR3 DNA: TGTGCCAGCAGTTTTAACGGAGTGGAGCAGTTCTTC
CDR3 protein: CASSFNGVEQFF

clone size: NA
V gene: TRBV7-3
J gene: TRBJ2-1
D gene: NA
CDR3 DNA: TGTGCCAGCAGGGCGGAGCCCTCCTACAATGAGCAGTTCTTC
CDR3 protein: CASRAEPSYNEQFF

clone size: NA
V gene: TRBV18
J gene: TRBJ2-1
D gene: TRBD1
CDR3 DNA: TGTGCCAGCTCACCACCGAGAGGGGGCGCGAATGAGCAGTTCTTC
CDR3 protein: CASSPPRGGANEQFF

clone size: NA
V gene: TRBV5-8
J gene: TRBJ1-1
D gene: TRBD1
CDR3 DNA: TGTGCCAGCAGCCGGAAAGACTGGGACAGGGGGCGTACTGAAGCTTTCTTT
CDR3 protein: CASSRKDWDRGRTEAFF

clone size: NA
V gene: TRBV7-7
J gene: TRBJ2-2
D gene: NA
CDR3 DNA: TGTGCTAGCAGCCAACAGGGATCGGTGCCCGGGGAGCTGTTTTTT
CDR3 protein: CASSQQGSVPGELFF

clone size: NA
V gene: TRBV28
J gene: TRBJ1-6
D gene: NA
CDR3 DNA: TGTGCCAGCAGTTTATTTTCGAGGAGCTCCTATAATTCACCCCTCCACTTT
CDR3 protein: CASSLFSRSSYNSPLHF

clone size: NA
V gene: TRBV5-1
J gene: TRBJ2-5
D gene: NA
CDR3 DNA: TGCGCCAGCAGCTTTAACCAGGGGTGGGGAGAGACCCAGTACTTC
CDR3 protein: CASSFNQGWGETQYF

clone size: NA
V gene: TRBV6-6
J gene: TRBJ2-5
D gene: NA
CDR3 DNA: TGTGCCAGCAGTTACTCGAAATTAGTCGGAGAGACCCAGTACTTC
CDR3 protein: CASSYSKLVGETQYF

clone size: NA
V gene: TRBV11-2
J gene: TRBJ1-3
D gene: NA
CDR3 DNA: TGTGCCAGCAGCCCGAGTGCTGGAAACACCATATATTTT
CDR3 protein: CASSPSAGNTIYF

clone size: NA
V gene: TRBV30
J gene: TRBJ2-7
D gene: NA
CDR3 DNA: TGTGCCTGGAATGCCGGGACAAGCTACGAGCAGTACTTC
CDR3 protein: CAWNAGTSYEQYF

clone size: NA
V gene: TRBV6-4
J gene: TRBJ2-2
D gene: NA
CDR3 DNA: TGTGCCAGCAGTGTACAGCCCGCAGGGGTGACCGGGGAGCTGTTTTTT
CDR3 protein: CASSVQPAGVTGELFF

clone size: NA
V gene: TRBV6-5
J gene: TRBJ2-3
D gene: NA
CDR3 DNA: TGTGCCAGCAGGCCCGGGACATTCACAGATACGCAGTATTTT
CDR3 protein: CASRPGTFTDTQYF

clone size: NA
V gene: TRBV6-5
J gene: TRBJ1-5
D gene: NA
CDR3 DNA: TGTGCCAGCAAAGGGGAGGTGGGCAATCAGCCCCAGCATTTT
CDR3 protein: CASKGEVGNQPQHF

clone size: NA
V gene: TRBV4-3
J gene: TRBJ1-2
D gene: TRBD1
CDR3 DNA: TGCGCCAGCAGCCAGAGGACAGGGGGCCTTGGCTACACCTTC
CDR3 protein: CASSQRTGGLGYTF

clone size: NA
V gene: TRBV6-5
J gene: TRBJ2-5
D gene: TRBD2
CDR3 DNA: TGTGCCAGCAGTTATGCGGGAGCGGAGACCCAGTACTTC
CDR3 protein: CASSYAGAETQYF

clone size: NA
V gene: TRBV4-3
J gene: TRBJ2-2
D gene: TRBD1
CDR3 DNA: TGCGCCAGCAGCCAAGGGACAGGGGGCTTCACCGGGGAGCTGTTTTTT
CDR3 protein: CASSQGTGGFTGELFF

clone size: NA
V gene: TRBV28
J gene: TRBJ2-2
D gene: TRBD1
CDR3 DNA: TGTGCCAGTCAAGGCCCAGGGGGTATCACCGGGGAGCTGTTTTTT
CDR3 protein: CASQGPGGITGELFF

clone size: NA
V gene: TRBV9
J gene: TRBJ2-1
D gene: NA
CDR3 DNA: TGTGCCAGCAGCGTAGACGCCAGGAGCGGCGAGCAGTTCTTC
CDR3 protein: CASSVDARSGEQFF